These 10 T cell receptor beta chains originate from one sample sequenced in a study of metastatic and nonmetastatic thyroid tumors. MiXCR re-clonotyped the PCR reads for TCRdb. Of roughly 12,000 clones in the sample, 31% were seen once. Thyroid surgery was performed in patients who had received no treatment beforehand. The sample was tumor tissue. Receptors originate from a male donor with papillary thyroid cancer or a benign thyroid nodule (not recorded which). Some clones in this sample may be carry-over from other donors' samples.

This clone was seen more than once but under ten times. The chain carries TRBV2 and TRBJ1-1; 8 bases match TRBD1. J was trimmed by 1 base and V by 6 bases; bases with no gene match: 7. The CDR3 spans 15 residues. Germline V gene lookup returns CDR1 SNHLY and CDR2 FYNNEI. CDR3: CASSKTGGENTEAFF. The CDR3, as DNA: TGTGCCAGCAGCAAAACAGGGGGGGAGAACACTGAAGCTTTCTTT.

Sample share makes this clone medium-sized. V gene TRBV28 combines with J gene TRBJ1-5, with D possibly matching TRBD1 (6 bases). CDR3 length: 14 residues. Germline CDR1 and CDR2: MDHEN and SYDVKM. V was shortened by 4 bases and J by 4 bases, with 11 bases between the two germline ends. CDR3 protein: CASSSSDRNQPQHF. The CDR3 coding sequence is TGTGCCAGCAGTTCCTCGGACAGAAATCAGCCCCAGCATTTT.

The V call is TRBV28, the J call TRBJ1-4; tentatively, D is TRBD1 (6 bases). The V and J ends lost 3 bases and 7 bases respectively, with 15 bases between them. Germline CDR1 reads MDHEN; CDR2 reads SYDVKM. The CDR3 sequence is 15 residues long. CDR3 DNA sequence: TGTGCCAGCAGTTTCGAGGGGGGGCGGGTTGAAAAACTGTTTTTT. It is translated as CASSFEGGRVEKLFF. Full variable domain (missing parts from reference TRBV28 and TRBJ1-4): DVKVTQSSRYLVKRTGEKVFLECVQDMDHENMFWYRQDPGLGLRLIYFSYDVKMKEKGDIPEGYSVSREKKERFSLILESASTNQTSMYLCASSFEGGRVEKLFFGSGTQLSVL.

This clone has a count of ten or more. The chain uses TRBV11-1 and TRBJ1-3; D is perhaps TRBD1 (6 bases). This CDR3 comprises 17 residues. The germline V gene encodes CDR1 SGHAT and CDR2 FQDESV (reference sequence). The V gene lost 4 bases and the J gene lost 4 bases, with 20 bases spanning the gap. DNA for the CDR3: TGTGCCAGCAGCTCTCAGGAGGGGGTTTTGCGGGGAAACACCATATATTTT. It yields the protein CASSSQEGVLRGNTIYF.

The chain is built from TRBV27 and TRBJ2-3; 8 nucleotides line up with TRBD2. V was clipped by 7 bases and J by 2 bases; unmatched bases: 5. Germline assignment: CDR1 MNHEY and CDR2 SMNVEV (reference sequence). The CDR3 covers 14 residues. The CDR3: CASTTSGNTDTQYF. The CDR3, as DNA: TGTGCCAGCACTACTAGCGGAAACACAGATACGCAGTATTTT.

This chain joins TRBV20-1 and TRBJ2-7; D is uncertain. Trimming took off 6 bases at V and 6 bases at J, with 12 bases between the two ends. The CDR3 runs to 11 residues. Looked up from germline, CDR1 is DFQATT and CDR2 is SNEGSKA (reference sequence). This chain's CDR3 is CSAAPIGEQYF. The CDR3 DNA reads TGCAGTGCGGCCCCCATCGGCGAGCAGTACTTC.

Remarks on this clone: One base away lies a much larger clone, so this may be a sequencing read error. V and J are TRBV5-1 and TRBJ2-5; no firm D call. Trimming pared 7 bases from V and 2 bases from J, leaving 9 bases between. CDR1 SGHRS and CDR2 YFSETQ come from the germline V gene. CDR3 size: 12 residues. The CDR3 region has the DNA TGCGCCAGCTGCCCCGGTCAAGAGACCCAGTACTTC. This gives the protein CASCPGQETQYF. The full variable domain, completed using reference TRBV5-1 and TRBJ2-5, is KAGVTQTPRYLIKTRGQQVTLSCSPISGHRSVSWYQQTPGQGLQFLFEYFSETQRNKGNFPGRFSGRQFSNSRSEMNVSTLELGDSALYLCASCPGQETQYFGPGTRLLVL.

This clone was seen at least ten times. This chain joins TRBV5-4 and TRBJ2-5; 9 nucleotides align to TRBD1. CDR3 length equals 14 residues. The V gene end was trimmed by 3 bases and the J gene end by 7 bases; junction bases not matched to a gene: 7. CDR1 SGHNT and CDR2 YYREEE come from the germline V gene (reference sequence). The CDR3 sequence: CASSWDRASGTQYF. CDR3 coding DNA: TGTGCCAGCAGCTGGGACAGGGCTTCTGGGACCCAGTACTTC.

The V and J genes are TRBV5-4 and TRBJ1-1; a weak D match, TRBD1 (5 bases). CDR1 and CDR2 (germline): SGHNT, YYREEE (reference sequence). V was clipped by 0 bases and J by 4 bases, with 10 bases between them. This CDR3 contains 14 residues. CDR3 coding DNA: TGTGCCAGCAGCTTGGCCGGGGGGAGCACTGAAGCTTTCTTT. Translation: CASSLAGGSTEAFF.

In this sample, this clone turned up many times. The chain combines TRBV5-1 with TRBJ2-3; D may be TRBD1 (5 bases). V lost 6 bases and J 1 base, leaving 12 bases between the germline ends. CDR3 size: 14 residues. Germline loops: CDR1 SGHRS, CDR2 YFSETQ. The CDR3 bases are TGCGCCAGCACCACAGGCCAGGGCACAGATACGCAGTATTTT. This encodes CASTTGQGTDTQYF.